The rows below give T cell receptor beta chains drawn from one sample of a study of T cell changes during pregnancy in multiple sclerosis. Produced via immunoSEQ multiplex PCR; TCRdb's table is partial and in-frame only. The data hold tens of thousands of clones, with around 89% observed a single time. Sequenced here: peripheral blood, sampled after pregnancy. Every receptor here comes from a female donor in good health, enrolled as a control in a pregnancy study. Both conserved end residues are part of each CDR3. Each record gives: J gene, V gene, CDR3 protein.

J gene: TRBJ1-2
V gene: TRBV4-3
CDR3 protein: CASSQIDWGGSYGYTF

J gene: TRBJ2-7
V gene: TRBV5-1
CDR3 protein: CASSLQGPGGAYEQYF

J gene: TRBJ1-5
V gene: TRBV28
CDR3 protein: CASSWTGLSNQPQHF

J gene: TRBJ2-5
V gene: TRBV9
CDR3 protein: CASSLRGGAQETQYF

J gene: TRBJ2-7
V gene: TRBV5-6
CDR3 protein: CASSSGTGAPRGYEQYF

J gene: TRBJ1-6
V gene: TRBV2
CDR3 protein: CASSEGVLLSPLHF

J gene: TRBJ1-4
V gene: TRBV6-5
CDR3 protein: CASGGRPRPEKLFF

J gene: TRBJ2-5
V gene: TRBV10-2
CDR3 protein: CASSENLAGEGQETQYF

J gene: TRBJ2-3
V gene: TRBV7-8
CDR3 protein: CASSLSGSTDTQYF

J gene: TRBJ2-7
V gene: TRBV18
CDR3 protein: CASSPPGVAGVTYEQYF

J gene: TRBJ2-1
V gene: TRBV5-1
CDR3 protein: CASSLETGPGSEQFF

J gene: TRBJ2-5
V gene: TRBV6-1
CDR3 protein: CASSEESSGAETQYF

J gene: TRBJ2-7
V gene: TRBV5-1
CDR3 protein: CASSLVASTPYEQYF

J gene: TRBJ1-5
V gene: TRBV19
CDR3 protein: CASRGGGQGGYQPQHF

J gene: TRBJ2-2
V gene: TRBV7-3
CDR3 protein: CASSLIAAGGSAGELFF

J gene: TRBJ2-3
V gene: TRBV10-3
CDR3 protein: CAISSRVSGTDTQYF

J gene: TRBJ2-5
V gene: TRBV7-2
CDR3 protein: CASSLLGGGVGETQYF

J gene: TRBJ1-2
V gene: TRBV5-1
CDR3 protein: CASSLGQGREYYGYTF

J gene: TRBJ1-2
V gene: TRBV11-2
CDR3 protein: CASSEPTGDGYTF

J gene: TRBJ1-5
V gene: TRBV19
CDR3 protein: CASCGTGGEYGNQPQHF

J gene: TRBJ2-1
V gene: TRBV5-6
CDR3 protein: CASSLVPSGSNEQFF

J gene: TRBJ2-1
V gene: TRBV6-5
CDR3 protein: CASSPNTSPYNEQFF

J gene: TRBJ2-5
V gene: TRBV4-2
CDR3 protein: CASSAPLAGRGETQYF

J gene: TRBJ2-2
V gene: TRBV2
CDR3 protein: CASSKTGSLTGELFF

J gene: TRBJ1-1
V gene: TRBV5-4
CDR3 protein: CASSPDEGGSTEAFF

J gene: TRBJ1-1
V gene: TRBV7-2
CDR3 protein: CASTPTRGNTEAFF

J gene: TRBJ1-2
V gene: TRBV2
CDR3 protein: CASSDGTGGADYGYTF

J gene: TRBJ1-5
V gene: TRBV12-5
CDR3 protein: CASGRQGESNQPQHF

J gene: TRBJ2-5
V gene: TRBV4-2
CDR3 protein: CASSQERGGQETQYF

J gene: TRBJ1-5
V gene: TRBV4-3
CDR3 protein: CASSQALDQPQHF

J gene: TRBJ2-3
V gene: TRBV4-1
CDR3 protein: CASSQGSGSTDTQYF

J gene: TRBJ1-5
V gene: TRBV11-2
CDR3 protein: CASSFGQGNQPQHF

J gene: TRBJ1-3
V gene: TRBV9
CDR3 protein: CASSDQLGAGNTIYF

J gene: TRBJ1-5
V gene: TRBV10-3
CDR3 protein: CAISESGAQPQHF

J gene: TRBJ2-1
V gene: TRBV7-3
CDR3 protein: CASSRTSGINEQFF

J gene: TRBJ2-4
V gene: TRBV5-1
CDR3 protein: CASSSSQEGAKNIQYF

J gene: TRBJ2-1
V gene: TRBV20-1
CDR3 protein: CSASEGNEQFF

J gene: TRBJ2-3
V gene: TRBV30
CDR3 protein: CAWSGNTAVTQYF

J gene: TRBJ2-1
V gene: TRBV5-1
CDR3 protein: CASSLALNSGGSREQFF

J gene: TRBJ1-1
V gene: TRBV6-4
CDR3 protein: CASTRTVGTEAFF

J gene: TRBJ1-1
V gene: TRBV10-1
CDR3 protein: CASSLRGDTEAFF

J gene: TRBJ2-1
V gene: TRBV7-2
CDR3 protein: CASSLAGGDNEQFF

J gene: TRBJ2-5
V gene: TRBV4-1
CDR3 protein: CASSQRTDQETQYF

J gene: TRBJ1-1
V gene: TRBV5-1
CDR3 protein: CASSLARGVKNTEAFF

J gene: TRBJ2-4
V gene: TRBV9
CDR3 protein: CASSVGGGKNIQYF

J gene: TRBJ1-1
V gene: TRBV28
CDR3 protein: CASSFGGGEEAFF

J gene: TRBJ2-2
V gene: TRBV27
CDR3 protein: CASSLGQGENTGELFF

J gene: TRBJ1-1
V gene: TRBV29-1
CDR3 protein: CSGAGFGTEAFF

J gene: TRBJ2-3
V gene: TRBV2
CDR3 protein: CASSPPGLATDTQYF

J gene: TRBJ1-1
V gene: TRBV12-5
CDR3 protein: CASGISGGLNTEAFF

J gene: TRBJ1-5
V gene: TRBV7-2
CDR3 protein: CASSSSTGGNQPQHF

J gene: TRBJ1-3
V gene: TRBV7-2
CDR3 protein: CASSPDRASGNTIYF

J gene: TRBJ1-5
V gene: TRBV10-3
CDR3 protein: CAISEGGDREPQHF

J gene: TRBJ1-5
V gene: TRBV5-6
CDR3 protein: CASSFYSNQPQHF

J gene: TRBJ2-2
V gene: TRBV7-3
CDR3 protein: CASRLGQGHGELFF

J gene: TRBJ2-7
V gene: TRBV5-1
CDR3 protein: CASSEGAGAYEQYF

J gene: TRBJ2-3
V gene: TRBV5-4
CDR3 protein: CASSLASSGVNTQYF

J gene: TRBJ1-1
V gene: TRBV4-3
CDR3 protein: CASSLQGARGNTEAFF

J gene: TRBJ1-6
V gene: TRBV7-3
CDR3 protein: CASSYGTGYSPLHF